A single sample gave rise to the 29 T cell receptor beta chains below, sequenced in a study of blood T cell repertoires in COVID-19. Method: immunoSEQ multiplex PCR; TCRdb's copy keeps in-frame clones and lacks some. The table shows tens of thousands of clones, with about 92% occurring only once. Sequencing input: peripheral blood. The receptors originated from a man between 45 and 60 years old with COVID-19, enrolled during active disease.

The J gene is TRBJ1-3, the V gene TRBV6-5, with D hard to call. The V end was cut by 2 bases, the J end by 1 base, with 9 bases between. The length of the CDR3 is 15 residues. Looked up from germline, CDR1 is MNHEY and CDR2 is SVGAGI. CDR3 sequence: CASSYRPSSGNTIYF. DNA of the CDR3: TGTGCCAGCAGTTACCGTCCCAGTTCTGGAAACACCATATATTTT.

CDR3 sequence reads: CATTGLAYTGELFF. The CDR3 region has the DNA TGTGCCACGACCGGCTTAGCTTACACCGGGGAGCTGTTTTTT. V usage is TRBV19 and J usage is TRBJ2-2; D is unclear. Germline V lookup: CDR1 LNHDA, CDR2 SQIVND (reference sequence). Trimming left V 10 bases short and J 3 bases short, with 15 bases between. The CDR3 contains 14 residues.

This clone has just one count. This chain joins TRBV5-1 and TRBJ1-5; 7 bases fit TRBD1. This CDR3 comprises 15 residues. From germline, CDR1 is SGHRS and CDR2 YFSETQ. The V segment lost 0 bases and the J segment 5 bases; nucleotides outside the gene matches: 5. The CDR3 nucleotides are TGCGCCAGCAGCTTGGCGGGACAGCCTTATCAGCCCCAGCATTTT. Amino acids: CASSLAGQPYQPQHF.

On this clone itself: A read error may account for a junction end that differs from germline. The J gene is TRBJ2-1, the V gene TRBV7-7; 7 bases agree with TRBD2. The CDR3 consists of 16 residues. Per the germline V gene, CDR1 is SSHAT and CDR2 is FNYEAQ (reference sequence). The CDR3 protein is CASSPLVPSGSNEQFF. The CDR3 bases are TGTGCTAGCAGCCCCCTAGTTCCTAGCGGTAGTAATGAGCAGTTCTTC.

This chain connects TRBV7-9 to TRBJ2-7, with a possible D match to TRBD2 (5 bases). Looked up from germline, CDR1 is SEHNR and CDR2 is FQNEAQ (reference sequence). V lost 2 bases, J lost 5 bases, and 13 bases lay in between. This CDR3 comprises 14 residues. This CDR3 is CASSLQRAVNEQYF. For the CDR3, the DNA is TGTGCCAGCAGCTTACAGAGGGCCGTCAACGAGCAGTACTTC.

This rearrangement joins TRBV4-2 to TRBJ2-3; 11 bases line up with TRBD2. The CDR3 length is 17 residues. Germline values: CDR1 LGHNA, CDR2 YNFKEQ. Trimming took 0 bases from V and 4 from J; bases not matched to a gene: 6. The CDR3 is CASSQDPRGLAADTQYF. For the CDR3, the DNA is TGTGCCAGCAGCCAAGATCCCAGGGGACTAGCGGCAGATACGCAGTATTTT.

V gene TRBV5-5 combines with J gene TRBJ1-4; D is possibly TRBD1 (6 bases). The CDR3 totals 14 residues. Germline V lookup: CDR1 SGHKS, CDR2 YYEKEE (reference sequence). V was shortened by 0 bases and J by 10 bases, with 13 bases between the two germline ends. The CDR3 spells CASSLVQGEGKLFF. DNA for the CDR3: TGTGCCAGCAGCTTGGTACAGGGTGAGGGAAAACTGTTTTTT.

This chain uses TRBV5-4 with TRBJ2-3, with TRBD2 matching over 7 bases. Per germline, CDR1 SGHNT and CDR2 YYREEE (reference sequence). V trimming: 3 bases; J trimming: 2 bases; junction bases outside the gene matches: 3. The CDR3 length is 14 residues. CDR3 protein: CASSWGRDTDTQYF. As DNA, the CDR3 is TGTGCCAGCAGCTGGGGGAGGGACACAGATACGCAGTATTTT.

The chain is built from TRBV24-1 and TRBJ2-3, with 9 bases identical to TRBD2. The germline CDR1 and CDR2 sequences are KGHDR and SFDVKD. This CDR3 is built from 12 residues. The V segment lost 11 bases and the J segment 4 bases; nucleotides outside the gene matches: 3. DNA for the CDR3: TGTGCCAAGGGACTAGCAGCAGATACGCAGTATTTT. Translating it yields CAKGLAADTQYF.

The chain uses TRBV6-6 and TRBJ1-1; TRBD1 aligns across 7 bases. J lost 4 bases, V lost 5 bases, and 10 bases had no gene match. CDR1 and CDR2 (germline): MNHNY, SVGAGI (reference sequence). The CDR3 sequence is 15 residues long. In nucleotides, the CDR3 is TGTGCCAGCAGTCCGGGACAGATGGGGGGCACTGAAGCTTTCTTT. Amino acid sequence: CASSPGQMGGTEAFF.

The CDR3, as DNA: TGTGCCAGCAGTTACGAGGGTCTAGCGGGAGGGCCCTACAATGAGCAGTTCTTC. This codes for CASSYEGLAGGPYNEQFF. This chain connects TRBV27 to TRBJ2-1, with 12 nucleotides matching TRBD2. V lost 4 bases to trimming and J lost 2 bases; unmatched junction nucleotides: 9. This CDR3 spans 18 amino acids. Looked up from germline, CDR1 is MNHEY and CDR2 is SMNVEV (reference sequence).

This chain connects TRBV2 to TRBJ1-2; 7 nucleotides match TRBD1. With 7 bases clipped from V and 6 bases from J, the junction kept 14 bases outside the gene matches. Germline V gene lookup returns CDR1 SNHLY and CDR2 FYNNEI. The CDR3 totals 15 residues. The CDR3 sequence is CASIPTGRLGNGYTF. CDR3 in DNA: TGTGCCAGCATCCCGACAGGGCGACTGGGTAATGGCTACACCTTC.

The rearrangement links TRBV9 to TRBJ2-1; the match to TRBD1 covers 7 bases. This CDR3 is 15 amino acids long. The germline V gene encodes CDR1 SGDLS and CDR2 YYNGEE. V dropped 0 bases and J dropped 3; count of bases not matched to a gene: 3. The CDR3 nucleotides read TGTGCCAGCAGCGTAGAAACAGGGGACTACAATGAGCAGTTCTTC. This translates into CASSVETGDYNEQFF.

This clone was seen just once. The chain has TRBV7-2 and TRBJ1-2; a weak D match, TRBD1 (5 bases). The V and J ends lost 3 bases and 0 bases respectively, with 14 bases between them. The CDR3 has 16 residues. Germline V CDR1 and CDR2: SGHTA, FQGNSA. This CDR3 reads CASSLGREGSNYGYTF. CDR3 bases: TGTGCCAGCAGCTTGGGCAGGGAGGGTTCTAACTATGGCTACACCTTC.

The CDR3 here is CATSRDLAGAPGVATNEKLFF. The DNA for the CDR3 is TGTGCCACCAGCAGAGATCTGGCAGGGGCCCCCGGCGTTGCAACTAATGAAAAACTGTTTTTT. The V gene is TRBV15, the J gene TRBJ1-4, with D perhaps matching TRBD1 (6 bases). There are 21 residues in the CDR3. Germline V gene sequence: CDR1 LNHNV, CDR2 YYDKDF (reference sequence). Deletions cut 0 bases from V and 0 bases from J, with 23 bases between.

A few counts support this clone. The chain joins TRBV5-1 to TRBJ2-2, with 9 positions matching TRBD1. J lost 3 bases, V lost 1 base, and 4 bases had no gene match. Looked up from germline, CDR1 is SGHRS and CDR2 is YFSETQ. The CDR3 length is 16 residues. CDR3 in DNA: TGCGCCAGCAGCTTGCTACAGGGGGCACACACCGGGGAGCTGTTTTTT. It codes for CASSLLQGAHTGELFF.

The gene calls are TRBV27 and TRBJ2-7; the D is unclear. V was trimmed by 3 bases and J by 3 bases, leaving 18 bases between them. Germline-derived CDR1 and CDR2 are MNHEY and SMNVEV (reference sequence). The CDR3 contains 16 residues. CDR3 region: CASSFRVPSGYYEQYF. CDR3 coding DNA: TGTGCCAGCAGTTTCCGGGTGCCGAGTGGGTACTACGAGCAGTACTTC.

This clone was detected once. The chain joins TRBV9 to TRBJ1-1, with 9 positions matching TRBD1. Germline CDR1 and CDR2: SGDLS and YYNGEE. Trimming at V came to 0 bases and at J to 5 bases, leaving 14 bases not matched to a gene. CDR3 size: 18 residues. The CDR3 reads CASSVGPRDRDGKTEAFF. CDR3 nucleotide sequence: TGTGCCAGCAGCGTAGGCCCCCGGGACAGGGACGGAAAGACTGAAGCTTTCTTT.

This chain connects TRBV30 to TRBJ2-1; possibly TRBD2 for D (5 bases). With 0 bases removed from V and 2 bases from J, the gap between germline ends came to 8 bases. This CDR3 spans 14 amino acids. In germline, CDR1 is GTSNPN, CDR2 SVGIG (reference sequence). The CDR3 is CAWSVGGPYNEQFF. The DNA of the CDR3 is TGTGCCTGGAGTGTTGGCGGGCCCTACAATGAGCAGTTCTTC.

The gene calls are TRBV15 and TRBJ1-1; 8 bases are shared with TRBD1. The CDR3 consists of 15 residues. Germline CDR1 is LNHNV and CDR2 is YYDKDF (reference sequence). The V and J ends lost 1 base and 3 bases, in that order; junction bases with no gene match: 4. The CDR3 coding sequence is TGTGCCACCAGCAGAGCCCCAGGGGGCTACACTGAAGCTTTCTTT. This codes for CATSRAPGGYTEAFF. The variable domain in full, completed from reference TRBV15 and TRBJ1-1, reads DAMVIQNPRYQVTQFGKPVTLSCSQTLNHNVMYWYQQKSSQAPKLLFHYYDKDFNNEADTPDNFQSRRPNTSFCFLDIRSPGLGDTAMYLCATSRAPGGYTEAFFGQGTRLTVV.

The chain links TRBV2 to TRBJ2-7; the D gene is possibly TRBD1 (5 bases). This CDR3 has 12 amino acids. The germline CDR1 and CDR2 sequences are SNHLY and FYNNEI. Trimming took off 8 bases at V and 6 bases at J, with 14 bases between the two ends. CDR3 protein: CASGDSLREQYF. DNA for the CDR3: TGTGCCAGCGGCGACAGTCTTCGCGAGCAGTACTTC.

The chain combines TRBV6-5 with TRBJ2-7; 12 bases are a match to TRBD2. J was trimmed by 3 bases and V by 4 bases; bases with no gene match: 7. CDR1 is MNHEY and CDR2 is SVGAGI in the germline V gene. This CDR3 has 16 amino acids. The CDR3 sequence: CASSFYRTSGIYEQYF. Here the CDR3 DNA reads TGTGCCAGCAGTTTTTACAGGACTAGCGGGATCTACGAGCAGTACTTC.

This chain uses TRBV19 with TRBJ2-2; tentative D call: TRBD1 (6 bases). The CDR3 spans 16 residues. Germline CDR1 and CDR2: LNHDA and SQIVND (reference sequence). The V and J ends lost 3 bases and 0 bases respectively, with 11 bases between them. The CDR3 region has the DNA TGTGCCAGTAGTATCCGACAGGTCGCGAACACCGGGGAGCTGTTTTTT. Translation gives CASSIRQVANTGELFF.

This clone was seen once. This chain joins TRBV15 and TRBJ1-5, with D perhaps matching TRBD1 (6 bases). Between the trimmed V and J ends, which lost 2 bases and 6 bases, there was a span of 14 bases. The germline CDR1 and CDR2 sequences are LNHNV and YYDKDF (reference sequence). CDR3 length equals 15 residues. In nucleotides, the CDR3 is TGTGCCACCAGCAGATCAGGGGTTGTATCTCAGCCCCAGCATTTT. This encodes CATSRSGVVSQPQHF.

The J gene is TRBJ2-1, the V gene TRBV18; 7 bases match TRBD2. J gave up 7 bases and V 2 bases, and 8 bases lay outside the gene matches. The CDR3 totals 15 residues. CDR1 is KGHSH and CDR2 is LQKENI in the germline V gene. Here the CDR3 DNA reads TGTGCCAGCTCACCAACTGACACGGGGGGAAATGAGCAGTTCTTC. Translating gives CASSPTDTGGNEQFF.

V is TRBV30 and J is TRBJ2-3; 9 bases are a match to TRBD1. Germline V lookup: CDR1 GTSNPN, CDR2 SVGIG (reference sequence). V lost 7 bases to trimming and J lost 4 bases; unmatched junction nucleotides: 9. The CDR3 is 14 residues long. CDR3 nucleotide sequence: TGTGCCTTTAAGGGGGGACAGGGACCAGATACGCAGTATTTT. Protein: CAFKGGQGPDTQYF.

The V gene is TRBV11-2, the J gene TRBJ1-4; the match to TRBD1 covers 7 bases. CDR1 and CDR2 (germline): SGHAT, FQNNGV. The CDR3 consists of 13 residues. The V and J ends lost 1 base and 9 bases, in that order; junction bases with no gene match: 2. CDR3 coding DNA: TGTGCCAGCAGCTTAGGACAGGGTCAAAAACTGTTTTTT. It specifies CASSLGQGQKLFF.

The V gene is TRBV7-9, the J gene TRBJ2-7, with 11 bases lining up with TRBD1. The CDR3 spans 14 residues. V was clipped by 4 bases and J by 6 bases; unmatched bases: 5. CDR1 is SEHNR and CDR2 is FQNEAQ in the germline V gene (reference sequence). The CDR3 region is CASSSAGTGGEQYF. CDR3 sequence (DNA): TGTGCCAGCAGCTCCGCCGGGACAGGGGGCGAGCAGTACTTC. The full variable domain, its missing parts supplied by reference TRBV7-9 and TRBJ2-7, is DTGVSQNPRHKITKRGQNVTFRCDPISEHNRLYWYRQTLGQGPEFLTYFQNEAQLEKSRLLSDRFSAERPKGSFSTLEIQRTEQGDSAMYLCASSSAGTGGEQYFGPGTRLTVT.

This chain links TRBV2 with TRBJ2-3, with 9 bases aligning to TRBD2. V dropped 8 bases and J dropped 3; count of bases not matched to a gene: 6. This CDR3 has 14 residues. Germline V gene data show CDR1 as SNHLY and CDR2 as FYNNEI. In DNA form, the CDR3 reads TGTGCCAGCCGGCCAGGACTAGCGACAGATACGCAGTATTTT. It specifies CASRPGLATDTQYF.